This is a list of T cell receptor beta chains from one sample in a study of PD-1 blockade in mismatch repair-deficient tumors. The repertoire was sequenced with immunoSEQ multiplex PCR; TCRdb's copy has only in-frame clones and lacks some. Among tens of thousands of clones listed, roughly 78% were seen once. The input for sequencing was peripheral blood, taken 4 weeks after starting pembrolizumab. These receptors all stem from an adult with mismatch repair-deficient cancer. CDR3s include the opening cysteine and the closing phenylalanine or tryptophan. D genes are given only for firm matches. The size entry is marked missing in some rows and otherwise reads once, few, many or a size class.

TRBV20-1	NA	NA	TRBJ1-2	CSAGVGYTF	TGCAGTGCAGGGGTTGGCTACACCTTC
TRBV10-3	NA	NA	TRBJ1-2	CATTQGSYGYTF	TGTGCCACCACACAGGGAAGCTATGGCTACACCTTC
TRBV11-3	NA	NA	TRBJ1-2	CASSPTFSYGYTF	TGTGCCAGCAGCCCCACGTTTTCTTATGGCTACACCTTC
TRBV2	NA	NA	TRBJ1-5	CATAWGNQPQHF	TGTGCCACTGCCTGGGGGAATCAGCCCCAGCATTTT
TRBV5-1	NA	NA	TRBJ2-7	CASSLGGVDYEQYF	TGCGCCAGCAGCTTAGGCGGGGTGGACTACGAGCAGTACTTC
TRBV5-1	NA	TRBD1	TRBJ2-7	CASSLGPGQASYEQYF	TGCGCCAGCAGCTTGGGCCCGGGACAGGCCTCCTACGAGCAGTACTTC
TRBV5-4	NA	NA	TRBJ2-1	CASSPARILNEQFF	TGTGCCAGCAGCCCGGCGCGGATACTTAATGAGCAGTTCTTC
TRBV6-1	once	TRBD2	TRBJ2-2	CASVGLAGAGGELFF	TGTGCCAGCGTGGGACTAGCGGGAGCGGGCGGGGAGCTGTTTTTT
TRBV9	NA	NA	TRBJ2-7	CASSVGGSSYEQYF	TGTGCCAGCAGCGTAGGTGGGAGCTCCTACGAGCAGTACTTC
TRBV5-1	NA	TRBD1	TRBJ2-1	CASSWTGGDEQFF	TGCGCCAGCAGCTGGACAGGGGGGGATGAGCAGTTCTTC
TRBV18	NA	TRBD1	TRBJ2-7	CASSPNAGTGLYEQYF	TGTGCCAGCTCCCCGAATGCCGGGACAGGTCTCTACGAGCAGTACTTC
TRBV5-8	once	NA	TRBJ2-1	CASSSRVLSRGQFF	TGTGCCAGCAGCTCCCGGGTTCTAAGCAGGGGGCAGTTCTTC
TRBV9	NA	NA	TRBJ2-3	CASSDGYTDTQYF	TGTGCCAGCAGCGACGGGTATACAGATACGCAGTATTTT
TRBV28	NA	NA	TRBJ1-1	CASSLVQGDAEAFF	TGTGCCAGCAGTTTGGTACAGGGTGACGCTGAAGCTTTCTTT
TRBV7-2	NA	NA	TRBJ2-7	CASSLSGHGSYEQYF	TGTGCCAGCAGCTTATCAGGACACGGATCCTACGAGCAGTACTTC
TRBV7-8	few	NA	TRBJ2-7	CASNMDRSYEQYF	TGTGCCAGCAACATGGACCGCTCCTACGAGCAGTACTTC
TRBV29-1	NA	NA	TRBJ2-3	CSVEGQLTDTQYF	TGCAGCGTTGAGGGACAACTCACAGATACGCAGTATTTT
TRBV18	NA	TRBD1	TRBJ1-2	CASSPPLGDRGGYTF	TGTGCCAGCTCACCACCGTTGGGGGACAGGGGGGGCTACACCTTC
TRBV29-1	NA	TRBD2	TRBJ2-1	CSTRTSSREQFF	TGCAGCACCAGGACTAGCTCTCGGGAACAGTTCTTC
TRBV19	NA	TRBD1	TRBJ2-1	CASSVGTVHNEQFF	TGTGCCAGTAGTGTCGGGACAGTTCACAATGAGCAGTTCTTC
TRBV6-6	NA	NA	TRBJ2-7	CASSLTQGSEQYF	TGTGCCAGCAGTTTGACTCAGGGGAGTGAGCAGTACTTC
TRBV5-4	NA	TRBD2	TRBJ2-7	CASSLFGGGRFTYEQYF	TGTGCCAGCAGCTTGTTTGGGGGAGGGCGATTTACCTACGAGCAGTACTTC
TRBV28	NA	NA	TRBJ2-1	CASTLPGDYSEQFF	TGTGCCAGCACCTTACCGGGGGATTACAGTGAGCAGTTCTTC
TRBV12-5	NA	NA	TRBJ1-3	CASGFGEISGNTIYF	TGTGCTAGTGGTTTCGGGGAGATCTCTGGAAACACCATATATTTT
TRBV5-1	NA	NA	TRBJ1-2	CASSVDSTSYGYTF	TGCGCCAGCAGCGTCGACAGCACGTCGTATGGCTACACCTTC
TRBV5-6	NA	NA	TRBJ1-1	CASSWGVVGRGAFF	TGTGCCAGCAGCTGGGGGGTTGTGGGGCGTGGAGCTTTCTTT
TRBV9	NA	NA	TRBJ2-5	CASSVLGTPQETQYF	TGTGCCAGCAGCGTCCTCGGGACTCCCCAAGAGACCCAGTACTTC
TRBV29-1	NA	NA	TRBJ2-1	CSVPGSVSLSYNEQFF	TGCAGCGTCCCAGGGAGCGTTAGTCTAAGCTACAATGAGCAGTTCTTC
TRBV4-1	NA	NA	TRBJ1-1	CASSQRESEAFF	TGCGCCAGCAGCCAAAGAGAGAGTGAAGCTTTCTTT
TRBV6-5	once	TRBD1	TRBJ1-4	CASSPWTGGEKLFF	TGTGCCAGCAGTCCATGGACAGGGGGGGAAAAACTGTTTTTT
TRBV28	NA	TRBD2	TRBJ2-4	CASSLTSGSEYF	TGTGCCAGCAGTTTAACTAGCGGGAGCGAGTACTTC
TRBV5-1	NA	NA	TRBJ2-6	CASSLASGANVLTF	TGCGCCAGCAGTTTAGCTTCTGGGGCCAACGTCCTGACTTTC
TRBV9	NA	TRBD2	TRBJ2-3	CASSGRNSGTSGRAYTDTQYF	TGTGCCAGCAGCGGCCGAAACTCCGGGACTAGCGGGAGGGCATACACAGATACGCAGTATTTT
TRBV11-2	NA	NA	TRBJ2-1	CASSPGGPQFF	TGTGCCAGCAGCCCCGGGGGTCCGCAGTTCTTC
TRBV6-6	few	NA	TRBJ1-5	CASSAYNAQPQHF	TGTGCCAGCAGCGCATATAATGCTCAGCCCCAGCATTTT
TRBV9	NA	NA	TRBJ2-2	CASRGGLGGELFF	TGTGCCAGCAGGGGGGGACTGGGCGGGGAGCTGTTTTTT
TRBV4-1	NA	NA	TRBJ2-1	CASSRGTSSYNEQFF	TGCGCCAGCAGCCGGGGCACGAGCTCCTACAATGAGCAGTTCTTC
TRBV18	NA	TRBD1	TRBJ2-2	CASSRQGNGELFF	TGTGCCAGCTCACGACAGGGCAACGGGGAGCTGTTTTTT
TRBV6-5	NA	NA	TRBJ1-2	CASSVKYGYTF	TGTGCCAGCAGTGTCAAATATGGCTACACCTTC
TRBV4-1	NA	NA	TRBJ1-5	CASSQDYGGKNNQPQHF	TGCGCCAGCAGCCAAGATTACGGAGGAAAAAACAACCAGCCCCAGCATTTT
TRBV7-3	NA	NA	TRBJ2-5	CASSLTGRYQETQYF	TGTGCCAGCAGCTTAACAGGACGTTACCAAGAGACCCAGTACTTC
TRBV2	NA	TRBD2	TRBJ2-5	CASYGLAGAETQYF	TGTGCCAGCTATGGACTAGCGGGAGCTGAGACCCAGTACTTC
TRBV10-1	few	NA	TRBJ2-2	CASSESRVGTGELFF	TGCGCCAGCAGTGAGAGTAGGGTGGGCACCGGGGAGCTGTTTTTT
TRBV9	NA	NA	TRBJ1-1	CASSPWDSQNTEAFF	TGTGCCAGCAGCCCCTGGGACTCCCAGAACACTGAAGCTTTCTTT
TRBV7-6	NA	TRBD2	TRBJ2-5	CASSFRGLAGETQYF	TGTGCCAGCAGCTTTCGAGGACTAGCAGGGGAGACCCAGTACTTC
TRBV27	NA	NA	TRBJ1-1	CASSFMGTEAFF	TGCGCCAGCAGTTTTATGGGCACTGAAGCTTTCTTT
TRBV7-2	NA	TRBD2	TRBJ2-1	CASSLVGGSSYNEQFF	TGTGCCAGCAGCTTAGTGGGCGGGAGCTCCTACAATGAGCAGTTCTTC
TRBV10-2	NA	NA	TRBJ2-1	CASRATVSSYNEQFF	TGCGCCAGCAGGGCGACAGTGAGCTCCTACAATGAGCAGTTCTTC
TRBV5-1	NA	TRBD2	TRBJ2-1	CASSAGTSGRGLGEQFF	TGCGCCAGCAGCGCCGGGACTAGCGGGAGGGGACTTGGTGAGCAGTTCTTC
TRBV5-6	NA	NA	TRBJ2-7	CASSLGGQGGEQYF	TGTGCCAGCAGCCTAGGAGGGCAGGGGGGCGAGCAGTACTTC
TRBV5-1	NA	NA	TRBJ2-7	CASSSGGGLADRRAGYF	TGCGCCAGCAGCTCCGGAGGGGGGCTCGCCGACCGTCGAGCTGGGTACTTC
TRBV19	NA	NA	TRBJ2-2	CASSIGGKTGELFF	TGTGCCAGTAGTATAGGGGGAAAAACCGGGGAGCTGTTTTTT
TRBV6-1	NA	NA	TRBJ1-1	CASSVKDGNTEAFF	TGTGCCAGCAGTGTTAAGGACGGGAACACTGAAGCTTTCTTT
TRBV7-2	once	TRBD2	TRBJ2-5	CASSLAGLESETQYF	TGTGCCAGCAGCTTAGCGGGACTAGAGTCGGAGACCCAGTACTTC
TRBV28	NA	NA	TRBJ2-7	CASSPTRSYEQYF	TGTGCCAGCAGTCCAACTAGGTCCTACGAGCAGTACTTC
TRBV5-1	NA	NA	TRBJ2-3	CASRTGYATDTQYF	TGCGCCAGCAGGACGGGGTATGCTACAGATACGCAGTATTTT